The 13 T cell receptor beta chains below all came from one sample that was sequenced in a study of radiotherapy plus CTLA-4 blockade in lung cancer. The repertoire was sequenced with immunoSEQ multiplex PCR; TCRdb's copy has only in-frame clones and lacks some. The sample records around 85,000 clones, 70% to 90% being singletons. The specimen comprised peripheral blood, sampled from a patient treated with radiotherapy plus ipilimumab. These TCRs come from a human donor with non-small cell lung cancer who had a partial response to radiotherapy plus ipilimumab.

The chain recombines TRBV11-2 with TRBJ2-1, with 10 bases matching TRBD2. Germline V lookup: CDR1 SGHAT, CDR2 FQNNGV. The CDR3 is 18 residues long. The V and J ends lost 3 bases and 4 bases, in that order; junction bases with no gene match: 12. The CDR3 DNA reads TGTGCCAGCAGCTTTAGGCCCCACGGGACTAGCGATTACAATGAGCAGTTCTTC. Translation gives CASSFRPHGTSDYNEQFF.

The chain joins TRBV9 to TRBJ1-3; D gene ambiguous. Deletions cut 0 bases from V and 0 bases from J, with 10 bases between. CDR1 SGDLS and CDR2 YYNGEE come from the germline V gene. This CDR3 has 16 amino acids. In nucleotides, the CDR3 is TGTGCCAGCAGCGTAGCTGGCGGAATCTCTGGAAACACCATATATTTT. Its protein product is CASSVAGGISGNTIYF.

The rearrangement uses TRBV29-1 and TRBJ2-3; D is possibly TRBD1 (6 bases). This CDR3 comprises 12 residues. Trimming took off 3 bases at V and 6 bases at J, with 10 bases between the two ends. Germline CDR1 reads SQVTM; CDR2 reads ANQGSEA. CDR3 in amino acids: CSVDGGADTQYF. As DNA, the CDR3 is TGCAGCGTTGATGGGGGCGCGGATACGCAGTATTTT.

The gene calls are TRBV7-2 and TRBJ1-2; D gene unclear. Per germline, CDR1 SGHTA and CDR2 FQGNSA. There are 14 residues in the CDR3. V lost 2 bases, J lost 4 bases, and 11 bases lay in between. CDR3 in DNA: TGTGCCAGCAGCTTATCGGGTACATCCTATGGCTACACCTTC. The encoded protein is CASSLSGTSYGYTF.

The V and J genes are TRBV7-9 and TRBJ2-2; D is unclear. From germline, CDR1 is SEHNR and CDR2 FQNEAQ (reference sequence). The CDR3 is made up of 14 amino acids. The ends were cut back, 4 bases at V and 0 bases at J, with 6 bases in the middle. This chain's CDR3 is CASSSQSNTGELFF. CDR3 in DNA: TGTGCCAGCAGCTCACAGTCGAACACCGGGGAGCTGTTTTTT. The full variable domain, with the rest looked up from reference TRBV7-9 and TRBJ2-2, is DTGVSQNPRHKITKRGQNVTFRCDPISEHNRLYWYRQTLGQGPEFLTYFQNEAQLEKSRLLSDRFSAERPKGSFSTLEIQRTEQGDSAMYLCASSSQSNTGELFFGEGSRLTVL.

The CDR3 region is CASSPTGDYNEKLFF. The CDR3 nucleotides are TGTGCCAGCAGCCCGACAGGGGATTATAATGAAAAACTGTTTTTT. The chain combines TRBV5-6 with TRBJ1-4; 8 nucleotides agree with TRBD1. This CDR3 has 15 amino acids. J was trimmed by 4 bases and V by 4 bases; bases with no gene match: 6. Germline CDR1 SGHDT, CDR2 YYEEEE. Full variable domain (missing parts from reference TRBV5-6 and TRBJ1-4): DAGVTQSPTHLIKTRGQQVTLRCSPKSGHDTVSWYQQALGQGPQFIFQYYEEEERQRGNFPDRFSGHQFPNYSSELNVNALLLGDSALYLCASSPTGDYNEKLFFGSGTQLSVL.

This chain uses TRBV19 with TRBJ1-1, with TRBD1 matching over 7 bases. Trimming at V came to 5 bases and at J to 5 bases, leaving 11 bases not matched to a gene. The CDR3 spans 15 residues. Germline CDR1 and CDR2: LNHDA and SQIVND (reference sequence). DNA for the CDR3: TGTGCCAGTAGTCCAGGGCGACAGGGTTTGACTGAAGCTTTCTTT. Translating it yields CASSPGRQGLTEAFF.

With respect to this clone: The junction departs from germline at one end; a sequencing error may be responsible. The J gene is TRBJ1-1, the V gene TRBV28; a possible D gene is TRBD1 (6 bases). Looked up from germline, CDR1 is MDHEN and CDR2 is SYDVKM. The CDR3 is made up of 12 amino acids. CDR3 in amino acids: CVSSSQGTEAFF. CDR3 in DNA: TGTGTCAGCAGCTCACAGGGAACTGAAGCTTTCTTT.

The J gene is TRBJ2-3, the V gene TRBV28, with 7 bases matching TRBD1. V was clipped by 6 bases and J by 2 bases; unmatched bases: 8. This CDR3 comprises 15 residues. Germline assignment: CDR1 MDHEN and CDR2 SYDVKM. DNA for the CDR3: TGTGCCAGCAGCAGGGGACAGTCGTCCACAGATACGCAGTATTTT. This codes for CASSRGQSSTDTQYF.

This clone was detected only a few times. The chain uses TRBV6-6 and TRBJ1-2; tentatively, D is TRBD1 (5 bases). Trimming shortened V by 10 bases and J by 8 bases, and 29 bases separated the two germline ends. This CDR3 comprises 16 residues. Germline CDR1 MNHNY, CDR2 SVGAGI (reference sequence). The CDR3 protein is CAISIGSAIERGGYTF. The CDR3, as DNA: TGTGCCATCAGCATAGGGTCTGCAATCGAAAGGGGAGGCTACACCTTC.

V and J are TRBV6-6 and TRBJ1-1; no definite D call. V was cut by 7 bases and J by 5 bases, with 17 bases left in between. The CDR3 totals 14 residues. Germline V lookup: CDR1 MNHNY, CDR2 SVGAGI (reference sequence). The CDR3 coding sequence is TGTGCCAGCAATGCGTTTGAGGTTGGGACTGAAGCTTTCTTT. Translated, it gives CASNAFEVGTEAFF.

The chain recombines TRBV6-5 with TRBJ1-4, with 8 bases matching TRBD1. This CDR3 is 14 amino acids long. The trim removed 7 bases at V and 1 base at J, leaving 2 bases unmatched. Germline V gives CDR1 MNHEY, CDR2 SVGAGI. The DNA of the CDR3 is TGTGCCAGCAAGACAGGGGTAACTAATGAAAAACTGTTTTTT. It is translated as CASKTGVTNEKLFF.

This clone was seen just once. This chain uses TRBV7-2 with TRBJ2-7; 13 bases align to TRBD2. V lost 5 bases, J lost 6 bases, and 4 bases stayed unmatched. Germline CDR1 and CDR2: SGHTA and FQGNSA. This CDR3 has 14 amino acids. The CDR3 coding sequence is TGTGCCAGCAGCCCGGGACTAGCGGGACGCGAGCAGTACTTC. Amino acid sequence: CASSPGLAGREQYF.